This TCR beta chain was observed in a study of control samples from healthy donors and cancer patients. Germline-derived CDR1 and CDR2 are MGHDK and SYGVNS. This CDR3 comprises 15 residues. V gave up 4 bases and J gave up 5 bases; unmatched junction bases: 8. The data were produced by immunoSEQ multiplex PCR, yet TCRdb's version contains in-frame clones alone and is incomplete. The table lists about 63,000 clones, roughly 85% of them singletons, with nearly 5.5% in the top ten. The sequence was collected from a man aged 35 to 55 in good health. The sequencing sample was made of blood. The chain has TRBV25-1 and TRBJ2-1; 7 positions match TRBD2. Here the CDR3 reads CASSAGDYFNNEQFF. The CDR3, as DNA: TGTGCCAGCAGTGCGGGGGACTACTTCAACAATGAGCAGTTCTTC.